This T cell receptor (beta chain) stems from a study of spatial heterogeneity in lung cancer (dated by TCRdb to 2018 to 2020). At the level of the whole study: Beta-chain transcripts were consistently detected in greater numbers than alpha-chain transcripts, which likely reflects a higher abundance of beta-chain transcripts. Nonsynonymous mutation counts, determined by whole-exome sequencing of tumor tissue, were related to features of the TCR repertoire. Both alpha and beta chains were TCR-sequenced in 220 or so tumor regions, 64 matched nontumor lung samples and some 50 PBMC samples obtained at surgery. TCR transcript counts in tumor regions correlated strongly with a T cell transcriptional module score from matched bulk RNA-seq. In the raw uncorrected reads, each unique combination of TCR and UMI appeared more than ten times on average. In non-small cell lung cancer, the study made a quantitative comparison of TCR alpha and beta repertoires among multiple tumor regions, matched nontumor lung and blood. Overall study outcomes, separate from this receptor: Confirming at a functional level the hypothesis that regional TCRs recognize regional mutations was considered to require additional single-cell paired TCR alpha and beta sequencing. TCR-seq was estimated to cover only approximately 7% of tumor T cells for alpha chains and approximately 12% for beta chains. The count of ubiquitous expanded TCRs correlated with the count of ubiquitous nonsynonymous mutations, and the count of regional expanded TCRs correlated with the count of regional nonsynonymous mutations. The tumor nonsynonymous mutation count correlated with the number of expanded alpha and beta TCRs within the tumor.

The library was produced with 5' RACE. TCRdb lists the instrument as NextSeq 500. The TCR library protocol attached a unique molecular identifier to each TCR cDNA molecule to allow correction of PCR and sequencing errors. In the original analysis: TCR identification, UMI-based error correction and CDR3 extraction were all carried out with Decombinator tools. Expanded TCRs were defined as those above a frequency of 2 per 1,000, corresponding to the top 1% of the tumor frequency distribution. Expanded tumor TCRs were classed as regional if statistically deemed absent (corrected P<0.05) from at least one tumor region, otherwise ubiquitous. Renyi diversity was computed with the R vegan package after each repertoire had been subsampled 100 times to 5,000 TCRs. CDR3 similarity networks were built from amino acid triplet string-kernel similarity, connecting CDR3s with pairwise similarity above 0.82. The public reads were quality trimmed at Q25 with fastp and then assembled into clones with MiXCR by TCRdb, keeping productive beta chains. Entries that share a CDR3 protein sequence are merged under the most common genes and DNA. The V and J calls, along with clone size, are taken from TCRdb and not from the paper's own processing. The sample table holds around 18,000 distinct CDR3 sequences, of which 5.8% were seen once. The ten largest clones add up to approximately 10% of the sample.

The sample's time point label, decoded: sample taken at primary tumor resection. The donors were 60 to 80 patients from the lung TRACERx cohort who had early-stage, untreated non-small cell lung cancer. Whole RNA extracted from tumor and nontumor lung tissue, or from cryopreserved PBMC samples, was used for TCR sequencing without cell sorting. Only patients for whom sufficient RNA was available from at least two tumor regions were selected for TCR sequencing. Before selection, tumor and adjacent nontumor lung specimens were reviewed by a lung pathologist. This clonotype was detected ten times or more. Its antigen specificity is not known. Nothing much larger sits one base from this clone, and base qualities are not available. This beta chain appears as a stray read in a library generated for alpha chains; its size is not informative. Specimen: lung tumor tissue, collected at surgery. The TCR was taken from a female donor with early-stage non-small cell lung cancer.

The base sequence is TGCGCCAGCAGCTCCCCGGGACACCGGGAGGAATTCTTC. Its translation reads: CASSSPGHREEFF. The chain is made from TRBV5-1 and TRBJ2-1; the best D guess is TRBD2, with 7 bases matching. Cut back by 3 bases and 16 bases, the V and J ends lie 20 bases apart. CDR1 SGHRS and CDR2 YFSETQ were looked up in the germline V gene. The CDR3, from cysteine to phenylalanine, totals 13 residues. Of all the DNA, just the CDR3 is kept, 39 bases in frame from base 1.